These T cell receptor beta chains were read from a single sample in a study of shared clonotypes between healthy human individuals. Sequencing was performed with immunoSEQ multiplex PCR; in TCRdb, only in-frame clones are kept and a portion is missing. The table has about 800,000 clones, about 96% seen once. Sequencing used naive CD8+ T cells sorted from blood. The receptors originated from a man in his thirties or forties in good health. Each CDR3 is given without its conserved first and last residue. Fields, in order: J gene, V gene, D gene, CDR3 protein. The D gene is left open where the match is weak.

TRBJ2-1,TRBV28,.,ASTSSSYNEQF
TRBJ1-1,TRBV27,.,ASSLGPNTEAF
TRBJ1-5,TRBV11-2,.,ASSLASDQPQH
TRBJ2-7,TRBV7-2,TRBD2,ASSSGTSGSGLNEQY
TRBJ2-7,TRBV6-5,.,ASSYRDVAYEQY
TRBJ1-2,TRBV10-3,TRBD1,AISESTTGGYT
TRBJ2-1,TRBV11-2,TRBD2,ATTGGFDNEQF
TRBJ2-7,TRBV5-6,.,ASSLAQGRLDHEQY
TRBJ2-2,TRBV10-3,.,AIGPRANTGELF
TRBJ2-7,TRBV18,TRBD1,ASSPTLRTGGWYEQY
TRBJ2-1,TRBV6-5,TRBD2,ASSYSSGRYNEQF
TRBJ2-7,TRBV14,.,ASSLGGLEQY
TRBJ2-1,TRBV27,TRBD1,ASRLGQTLNNEQF
TRBJ2-3,TRBV30,TRBD2,AWSLGGVVTDTQY
TRBJ1-1,TRBV30,.,AYPGYLNTEAF